A single sample gave rise to the 29 T cell receptor beta chains below, sequenced in a study of blood T cell repertoires in COVID-19. The assay was immunoSEQ multiplex PCR, and TCRdb's table has in-frame clones only and misses some. The sample lists a few hundred thousand clones; 75% to 85% were seen once. Source material: peripheral blood. The receptors derive from a human donor in a cohort sampled during active COVID-19.

The rearrangement uses TRBV6-5 and TRBJ1-2; TRBD1 matches at 7 bases. This CDR3 comprises 14 residues. Germline V lookup: CDR1 MNHEY, CDR2 SVGAGI. Losses at the gene ends were 6 bases for V and 1 base for J; bases not matched to a gene: 5. CDR3 amino acids: CASRDRLHNYGYTF. The CDR3 DNA reads as TGTGCCAGCAGGGACAGGCTACATAACTATGGCTACACCTTC.

The chain uses TRBV6-5 and TRBJ2-5; 9 bases are shared with TRBD2. V trimming: 6 bases; J trimming: 0 bases; junction bases outside the gene matches: 2. The CDR3 loop spans 14 amino acids. Looked up from germline, CDR1 is MNHEY and CDR2 is SVGAGI. The CDR3 nucleotides read TGTGCCAGCAGACGACTAGCGGACCAAGAGACCCAGTACTTC. This sequence encodes CASRRLADQETQYF.

The chain carries TRBV27 and TRBJ1-1, with D perhaps TRBD1 (6 bases). From germline, CDR1 is MNHEY and CDR2 SMNVEV (reference sequence). This CDR3 has 12 residues. Trimming removed 4 bases from V and 5 bases from J, with 8 bases in between. CDR3 DNA: TGTGCCAGCAGTTCAGGGGTTACTGAAGCTTTCTTT. It codes for CASSSGVTEAFF.

The rearrangement uses TRBV5-1 and TRBJ2-3; D is unresolved. The CDR3 is 13 residues long. Germline-derived CDR1 and CDR2 are SGHRS and YFSETQ. Deletions cut 2 bases from V and 2 bases from J, with 6 bases between. CDR3 nucleotide sequence: TGCGCCAGCAGCTTACAAGACACAGATACGCAGTATTTT. This sequence encodes CASSLQDTDTQYF.

The chain couples TRBV19 to TRBJ1-1; D is undetermined. V was cut by 4 bases and J by 6 bases, with 12 bases left in between. The V gene's germline CDR1 is LNHDA and CDR2 SQIVND (reference sequence). The CDR3 spans 13 residues. DNA of the CDR3: TGTGCCAGTAGTACAGAAAGGAGTGCTGAAGCTTTCTTT. It translates to CASSTERSAEAFF.

The gene calls are TRBV5-1 and TRBJ1-4; 7 bases fit TRBD1. V gave up 2 bases and J gave up 7 bases; unmatched junction bases: 8. The CDR3 totals 15 residues. Per germline, CDR1 SGHRS and CDR2 YFSETQ. The CDR3 here is CASSFRQGGVEKLFF. CDR3 DNA: TGCGCCAGCAGCTTTCGACAGGGTGGAGTTGAAAAACTGTTTTTT.

The J gene is TRBJ2-2, the V gene TRBV5-1, with 9 nucleotides matching TRBD1. Losses at the gene ends were 0 bases for V and 3 bases for J; bases not matched to a gene: 6. The CDR3 loop spans 17 amino acids. Germline lookup yields CDR1 SGHRS and CDR2 YFSETQ. CDR3 protein: CASSLGTGGADTGELFF. DNA for the CDR3: TGCGCCAGCAGCTTGGGCACAGGGGGCGCGGACACCGGGGAGCTGTTTTTT.

This clone came up once. The chain is built from TRBV5-4 and TRBJ2-3; 8 bases align to TRBD2. The CDR3 length is 14 residues. Germline CDR1 is SGHNT and CDR2 is YYREEE (reference sequence). After removal of 6 bases from V and 2 bases from J, the junction contained 5 bases not matched to a gene. The CDR3 DNA reads as TGTGCCAGCACCCACGGGGGGGTCACAGATACGCAGTATTTT. It specifies CASTHGGVTDTQYF. Full variable domain (outside the CDR3, taken from reference TRBV5-4 and TRBJ2-3): ETGVTQSPTHLIKTRGQQVTLRCSSQSGHNTVSWYQQALGQGPQFIFQYYREEENGRGNFPPRFSGLQFPNYSSELNVNALELDDSALYLCASTHGGVTDTQYFGPGTRLTVL.

In this sample, this clone turned up many times. The chain recombines TRBV4-2 with TRBJ1-1; D is uncertain. The CDR3 has 14 amino acids. CDR1 is LGHNA and CDR2 is YNFKEQ in the germline V gene. With 1 base removed from V and 0 bases from J, the gap between germline ends came to 6 bases. CDR3 in amino acids: CASSQVRVNTEAFF. DNA of the CDR3: TGTGCCAGCAGCCAAGTTCGGGTGAACACTGAAGCTTTCTTT.

V usage is TRBV10-3 and J usage is TRBJ1-4; no definite D call. Germline V gives CDR1 ENHRY, CDR2 SYGVKD. Trimming shortened V by 2 bases and J by 4 bases, and 8 bases separated the two germline ends. The CDR3 is made up of 14 amino acids. The CDR3 nucleotides are TGTGCCATCAGTGAGGTACAGCTTAATGAAAAACTGTTTTTT. Protein: CAISEVQLNEKLFF.

This rearrangement joins TRBV7-9 to TRBJ2-3; no clear D. The V end was cut by 5 bases, the J end by 4 bases, with 16 bases between. Germline V gene lookup returns CDR1 SEHNR and CDR2 FQNEAQ (reference sequence). The CDR3 has 15 residues. CDR3 nucleotide sequence: TGTGCCAGCAGCCCAGGCGATAGTAGGCCAGATACGCAGTATTTT. This encodes CASSPGDSRPDTQYF.

In DNA, the CDR3 is TGTGCCAGCAGCCGTGAGCGGGGGGCGGCCCGGTCGACGCAGTATTTT. Protein product: CASSRERGAARSTQYF. This chain uses TRBV7-8 with TRBJ2-3, with 9 nucleotides matching TRBD2. V was clipped by 5 bases and J by 9 bases; unmatched bases: 15. The CDR3 totals 16 residues. The germline CDR1 and CDR2 sequences are SGHVS and FQNEAQ.

This chain joins TRBV29-1 and TRBJ2-7; TRBD1 matches 9 bases. J was trimmed by 7 bases and V by 3 bases; bases with no gene match: 4. This CDR3 has 12 residues. CDR1 and CDR2 (germline): SQVTM, ANQGSEA. In nucleotides, the CDR3 is TGCAGCGTTGAGTTGACAGGGGGTGAGCAGTACTTC. It specifies CSVELTGGEQYF.

V gene TRBV10-3 combines with J gene TRBJ1-2; 10 bases align to TRBD1. The ends lost 3 bases at V and 5 bases at J; junction bases unmatched: 3. Germline V gives CDR1 ENHRY, CDR2 SYGVKD. This CDR3 region has 14 residues. The CDR3 is CAISDDRGQYGYTF. In DNA, the CDR3 is TGTGCCATCAGTGATGACAGGGGGCAATATGGCTACACCTTC.

CDR3: CASSGGGVDEQYF. The CDR3 nucleotides read TGTGCCAGCAGTGGAGGGGGGGTGGACGAGCAGTACTTC. This rearrangement joins TRBV2 to TRBJ2-7; D may be TRBD2 (7 bases). The germline V gene has CDR1 SNHLY and CDR2 FYNNEI. The V and J ends lost 4 bases and 5 bases respectively, with 12 bases between them. The CDR3 sequence is 13 residues long.

V is TRBV5-1 and J is TRBJ2-7; weak D call: TRBD1 (5 bases). V was trimmed by 2 bases and J by 6 bases, leaving 15 bases between them. Looked up from germline, CDR1 is SGHRS and CDR2 is YFSETQ. This CDR3 is built from 14 residues. The DNA for the CDR3 is TGCGCCAGCAGCTTTGACAGTGCCAATTTCGAGCAGTACTTC. Protein: CASSFDSANFEQYF.

This clone has at least ten counts. The rearrangement joins TRBV5-1 to TRBJ2-3, with D maybe TRBD2 (5 bases). The CDR3 has 16 residues. Trimming removed 2 bases from V and 6 bases from J, with 19 bases in between. Germline assignment: CDR1 SGHRS and CDR2 YFSETQ. CDR3 DNA: TGCGCCAGCAGCTTATCGACTGGGAGTGCTGCGGATACGCAGTATTTT. Protein product: CASSLSTGSAADTQYF.

The chain's CDR3 is CASSLGAGGNEAFF. The CDR3 bases are TGTGCCAGCAGCTTGGGGGCAGGGGGCAATGAAGCTTTCTTT. The J gene is TRBJ1-1, the V gene TRBV5-5; 8 bases fit TRBD1. The germline gives CDR1 SGHKS, CDR2 YYEKEE (reference sequence). Losses at the gene ends were 0 bases for V and 7 bases for J; bases not matched to a gene: 5. The CDR3 is made up of 14 amino acids.

The CDR3 nucleotides are TGTGCCAGCAGCTTGGCCATCTCAGGGGACGTGGGTTATGGCTACACCTTC. This encodes CASSLAISGDVGYGYTF. This chain joins TRBV5-5 and TRBJ1-2; perhaps TRBD1 as D (6 bases). The CDR3 sequence is 17 residues long. V lost 0 bases and J 5 bases, leaving 20 bases between the germline ends. The germline CDR1 and CDR2 sequences are SGHKS and YYEKEE (reference sequence).

The chain links TRBV19 to TRBJ1-5, with 9 bases identical to TRBD1. Trimming at V came to 6 bases and at J to 1 base, leaving 4 bases not matched to a gene. This CDR3 contains 15 residues. Germline V CDR1 and CDR2: LNHDA, SQIVND (reference sequence). The CDR3 reads CASRQGAYSNQPQHF. Written as DNA, the CDR3 is TGTGCCAGTAGACAGGGGGCGTACAGCAATCAGCCCCAGCATTTT.

The V call is TRBV5-6, the J call TRBJ1-1, with D possibly matching TRBD1 (5 bases). The V and J ends lost 0 bases and 4 bases respectively, with 16 bases between them. CDR1 and CDR2 (germline): SGHDT, YYEEEE. CDR3 length equals 16 residues. CDR3 protein: CASSLVRQGYGTEAFF. CDR3 DNA: TGTGCCAGCAGCTTGGTTCGGCAGGGTTATGGCACTGAAGCTTTCTTT.

The V and J genes are TRBV4-1 and TRBJ1-3; D perhaps matches TRBD1 (6 bases). CDR3 size: 15 residues. The V end was cut by 0 bases, the J end by 2 bases, with 8 bases between. The germline gives CDR1 MGHRA, CDR2 YSYEKL. CDR3 residues: CASSQDRGTGNTIYF. CDR3 DNA sequence: TGCGCCAGCAGCCAAGACAGGGGAACTGGAAACACCATATATTTT.

V usage is TRBV10-2 and J usage is TRBJ2-1; TRBD2 matches at 9 bases. Germline CDR1 and CDR2: WSHSY and SAAADI. This CDR3 spans 15 amino acids. V lost 7 bases to trimming and J lost 7 bases; unmatched junction nucleotides: 11. CDR3 coding DNA: TGCGCCAGCACCCGCGCGGGCGGGGGGGGGAATGAGCAGTTCTTC. Its protein is CASTRAGGGGNEQFF.

Only a few counts were recorded for this clone. The chain has TRBV7-6 and TRBJ1-1; weak D call: TRBD1 (5 bases). Germline CDR1 reads SGHVS; CDR2 reads FNYEAQ. With 5 bases removed from V and 7 bases from J, the gap between germline ends came to 14 bases. The CDR3 spans 13 residues. CDR3 in amino acids: CASSRRDILEAFF. The CDR3 DNA reads as TGTGCCAGCAGCCGCAGGGATATTCTTGAAGCTTTCTTT. The complete variable domain, with remaining parts taken from reference TRBV7-6 and TRBJ1-1, reads GAGVSQSPRYKVTKRGQDVALRCDPISGHVSLYWYRQALGQGPEFLTYFNYEAQQDKSGLPNDRFSAERPEGSISTLTIQRTEQRDSAMYRCASSRRDILEAFFGQGTRLTVV.

This clone was seen a single time. The chain uses TRBV7-8 and TRBJ1-2; 8 bases match TRBD1. The V and J ends lost 1 base and 7 bases, in that order; junction bases with no gene match: 17. The V gene's germline CDR1 is SGHVS and CDR2 FQNEAQ. CDR3 length: 18 amino acids. Here the CDR3 DNA reads TGTGCCAGCAGCTTAGTGTTTGGCGACAGGGGTTCCGAGGTTGGCTACACCTTC. This codes for CASSLVFGDRGSEVGYTF.

The chain carries TRBV19 and TRBJ1-1; no firm D call. Trimming removed 7 bases at V and 9 bases at J, with 15 bases between. This CDR3 has 12 amino acids. Germline CDR1 is LNHDA and CDR2 is SQIVND (reference sequence). The CDR3 DNA follows: TGTGCCAGTAAGGTCGGAGCTCTTCAAGCTTTCTTT. Amino acids: CASKVGALQAFF.

The chain is built from TRBV7-9 and TRBJ2-2; 9 nucleotides align to TRBD1. V was clipped by 5 bases and J by 5 bases; unmatched bases: 6. CDR1 is SEHNR, CDR2 FQNEAQ, per germline (reference sequence). The CDR3 consists of 15 residues. CDR3 amino acids: CASSPGTGITGELFF. CDR3 sequence (DNA): TGTGCCAGCAGCCCCGGGACAGGGATTACCGGGGAGCTGTTTTTT.

The rearrangement links TRBV5-1 to TRBJ1-3; D unclear. CDR1 and CDR2 (germline): SGHRS, YFSETQ. V lost 2 bases and J lost 4, with 13 bases in between. The CDR3 length is 15 residues. CDR3: CASSFGLTLGNTIYF. In nucleotides, the CDR3 is TGCGCCAGCAGCTTCGGGTTAACATTGGGAAACACCATATATTTT.

This clone was observed a single time. J is TRBJ2-7 and V is TRBV4-1; D is possibly TRBD1 (6 bases). The CDR3 is 12 residues long. V lost 8 bases to trimming and J lost 4 bases, with 12 bases between them. CDR1 and CDR2 (germline): MGHRA, YSYEKL. CDR3 loop: CASSGESYEQYF. Here the CDR3 DNA reads TGCGCCAGCTCAGGGGAGTCTTACGAGCAGTACTTC.